These 5 T cell receptor beta chains were sequenced from one sample in a study of blood T cells in healthy people across ages. Together with a sample-barcoded 5' primer, a J-beta primer mix was included in a second PCR lasting about 7 to 11 cycles. TCRdb processed the 5' RACE reads anew with MiXCR; each CDR3 protein has one entry. Of some 790,000 distinct CDR3 sequences detected, 29% appear once; the ten largest clones hold approximately 15%. The sample comprised blood. These receptors all stem from a woman older than 75 in good health.

V gene TRBV5-1 combines with J gene TRBJ2-2; D gene uncertain. The CDR3 consists of 14 residues. V lost 1 base and J 1 base, leaving 5 bases between the germline ends. Germline CDR1 SGHRS, CDR2 YFSETQ. As DNA, the CDR3 is TGCGCCAGCAGCTTGCTCAGGAACACCGGGGAGCTGTTTTTT. Its protein product is CASSLLRNTGELFF.

With regard to this clonotype: With a much larger clone just one base away, this may be a read error. The chain recombines TRBV7-9 with TRBJ2-5; 9 bases match TRBD1. The CDR3 consists of 14 residues. Germline CDR1 and CDR2: SEHNR and FQNEAQ (reference sequence). The CDR3 sequence is CAGSPRTGVVTQYF. In DNA form, the CDR3 reads TGTGCCGGCAGCCCTAGGACAGGGGTTGTGACCCAGTACTTC.

The chain's CDR3 is CASILAGGNNEQFF. The CDR3 region has the DNA TGTGCCAGCATACTAGCGGGGGGGAACAATGAGCAGTTCTTC. The rearrangement uses TRBV28 and TRBJ2-1, with TRBD2 matching over 13 bases. Germline V lookup: CDR1 MDHEN, CDR2 SYDVKM. The V and J ends lost 7 bases and 5 bases, in that order; junction bases with no gene match: 2. The CDR3 runs to 14 residues.

This clonotype was counted between two and nine times. A much larger clone is a single base away; this may be a read error. The chain employs TRBV9 and TRBJ2-7; 10 nucleotides line up with TRBD2. The germline V gene has CDR1 SGDLS and CDR2 YYNGEE. The CDR3 extends over 15 amino acids. The J segment lost 7 bases and the V segment lost 1 base, leaving 8 bases of the junction unmatched. This CDR3 is CASSVTSGASNEQYF. As DNA, the CDR3 is TGTGCCAGCAGCGTAACTAGCGGGGCATCCAATGAGCAGTACTTC.

The chain links TRBV7-2 to TRBJ2-3; TRBD1 matches at 7 bases. Trimming cost V 7 bases and J 2 bases; bases outside gene matches: 6. Germline V gene sequence: CDR1 SGHTA, CDR2 FQGNSA. There are 14 residues in the CDR3. For the CDR3, the DNA is TGTGCCAGCACCCTACAGGGGTCCACAGATACGCAGTATTTT. It is translated as CASTLQGSTDTQYF.